What follows are 13 T cell receptor beta chains derived from one specimen sequenced in a study of cytotoxic CD8 clonotypes in ibrutinib-treated CLL. Sequencing used immunoSEQ multiplex PCR; TCRdb keeps in-frame clones, though not all of them. Of tens of thousands of clones detected, around 84% appear once; the ten largest clones hold roughly 5.4%. The input for sequencing was PBMCs, taken before ibrutinib treatment. The source of these receptors is a human donor with chronic lymphocytic leukemia.

The gene calls are TRBV7-3 and TRBJ2-6; D call uncertain. CDR1 is SGHTA, CDR2 FQGTGA, per germline. Trimming left V 5 bases short and J 0 bases short, with 8 bases between. This CDR3 is built from 15 residues. In DNA form, the CDR3 reads TGTGCCAGCAGCCTGGTTCTCTCTGGGGCCAACGTCCTGACTTTC. Translated, it gives CASSLVLSGANVLTF.

In this sample, this clone turned up once. The chain carries TRBV19 and TRBJ2-2; 7 positions match TRBD2. The V gene's germline CDR1 is LNHDA and CDR2 SQIVND (reference sequence). This CDR3 spans 14 amino acids. V dropped 6 bases and J dropped 3; count of bases not matched to a gene: 4. The CDR3 reads CASRLLAHTGELFF. CDR3 coding DNA: TGTGCCAGTAGGCTACTAGCGCACACCGGGGAGCTGTTTTTT.

A word on this clone: The identical CDR3 is also encoded by other nucleotide sequences in the sample. The chain links TRBV7-2 to TRBJ1-1, with D perhaps TRBD1 (5 bases). Per germline, CDR1 SGHTA and CDR2 FQGNSA. The CDR3 covers 14 residues. V shed 3 bases and J shed 5 bases, with 13 bases lying between them. The CDR3 DNA is TGTGCCAGCAGCTTGTCTGGGGGAGGGACTGAAGCTTTCTTT. Protein product: CASSLSGGGTEAFF. Complete variable domain (other parts from reference TRBV7-2 and TRBJ1-1): GAGVSQSPSNKVTEKGKDVELRCDPISGHTALYWYRQSLGQGLEFLIYFQGNSAPDKSGLPSDRFSAERTGGSVSTLTIQRTQQEDSAVYLCASSLSGGGTEAFFGQGTRLTVV.

The rearrangement links TRBV7-2 to TRBJ1-2; unclear D gene. V shed 3 bases and J shed 2 bases, with 1 base lying between them. Germline V CDR1 and CDR2: SGHTA, FQGNSA. The CDR3 runs to 11 residues. CDR3 sequence (DNA): TGTGCCAGCAGCTTGAACTATGGCTACACCTTC. Amino acids: CASSLNYGYTF.

The chain joins TRBV14 to TRBJ2-5; possibly TRBD2 for D (6 bases). The germline gives CDR1 SGHDN, CDR2 FVKESK. Trimming took 3 bases from V and 5 from J, leaving 16 bases between them. CDR3 size: 15 residues. For the CDR3, the DNA is TGTGCCAGCAGCCAGCCGGGACTGACAACGGAGACCCAGTACTTC. Its protein product is CASSQPGLTTETQYF.

This chain connects TRBV30 to TRBJ2-6; no reliable D call. This CDR3 spans 14 amino acids. Germline-derived CDR1 and CDR2 are GTSNPN and SVGIG (reference sequence). V was clipped by 4 bases and J by 5 bases, with 12 bases between them. The CDR3 DNA reads TGTGCCTGGATCACTCCCCGGCGGGCCAACGTCCTGACTTTC. Translation: CAWITPRRANVLTF. Variable domain in full (rest from reference TRBV30 and TRBJ2-6): SQTIHQWPATLVQPVGSPLSLECTVEGTSNPNLYWYRQAAGRGLQLLFYSVGIGQISSEVPQNLSASRPQDRQFILSSKKLLLSDSGFYLCAWITPRRANVLTFGAGSRLTVL.

The V call is TRBV6-5, the J call TRBJ1-2, with TRBD1 as a possible D gene (6 bases). Deletions cut 5 bases from V and 2 bases from J, with 9 bases between. The CDR3 loop spans 13 amino acids. Germline CDR1 and CDR2: MNHEY and SVGAGI. As DNA, the CDR3 is TGTGCCAGCAGTCTAACAGGGAACTATGGCTACACCTTC. Protein product: CASSLTGNYGYTF.

The J gene is TRBJ2-2, the V gene TRBV2; 8 bases fit TRBD2. This CDR3 comprises 14 residues. The germline CDR1 and CDR2 sequences are SNHLY and FYNNEI. V lost 8 bases and J lost 5; bases outside the gene matches: 7. This CDR3 is CASEAGGRTGELFF. The CDR3 DNA follows: TGTGCCAGCGAGGCGGGAGGTCGAACCGGGGAGCTGTTTTTT.

V gene TRBV27 combines with J gene TRBJ1-1, with TRBD1 matching 8 bases. The CDR3 has 16 amino acids. Germline-derived CDR1 and CDR2 are MNHEY and SMNVEV (reference sequence). V shed 0 bases, J shed 6 bases, and the junction held 9 bases outside the gene matches. For the CDR3, the DNA is TGTGCCAGCAGTTTATCGACAGGGGTTCCTGCTTCTGAAGCTTTCTTT. This sequence encodes CASSLSTGVPASEAFF.

This rearrangement joins TRBV6-5 to TRBJ2-7, with D uncertain. V was clipped by 5 bases and J by 3 bases, with 8 bases between them. Per germline, CDR1 MNHEY and CDR2 SVGAGI. The CDR3 is 12 amino acids. The CDR3 DNA reads TGTGCCAGCAGTGCTGGAAACTACGAGCAGTACTTC. It codes for CASSAGNYEQYF.

The chain couples TRBV30 to TRBJ1-2, with D unclear. There are 13 residues in the CDR3. Germline V lookup: CDR1 GTSNPN, CDR2 SVGIG (reference sequence). The V end lost 0 bases, the J end lost 0 bases, and 5 bases lay between the germline ends. The CDR3 reads CAWSVEANYGYTF. The CDR3 bases are TGTGCCTGGAGTGTAGAAGCTAACTATGGCTACACCTTC.

The chain recombines TRBV19 with TRBJ1-2; D not certain. The V gene lost 8 bases and the J gene lost 4 bases, with 11 bases spanning the gap. The germline gives CDR1 LNHDA, CDR2 SQIVND (reference sequence). The CDR3 is 12 amino acids. DNA for the CDR3: TGTGCCAGTGTCTCGGGAAGCTATGGCTACACCTTC. Translating it yields CASVSGSYGYTF.

V gene TRBV6-1 combines with J gene TRBJ2-1; 11 nucleotides match TRBD2. With V trimmed by 6 bases and J by 5 bases, 3 bases remained unmatched. Germline V lookup: CDR1 MNHNS, CDR2 SASEGT. The CDR3 is 14 residues long. CDR3 protein: CASSRLAGHNEQFF. Here the CDR3 DNA reads TGTGCCAGCAGCCGACTAGCGGGGCACAATGAGCAGTTCTTC.